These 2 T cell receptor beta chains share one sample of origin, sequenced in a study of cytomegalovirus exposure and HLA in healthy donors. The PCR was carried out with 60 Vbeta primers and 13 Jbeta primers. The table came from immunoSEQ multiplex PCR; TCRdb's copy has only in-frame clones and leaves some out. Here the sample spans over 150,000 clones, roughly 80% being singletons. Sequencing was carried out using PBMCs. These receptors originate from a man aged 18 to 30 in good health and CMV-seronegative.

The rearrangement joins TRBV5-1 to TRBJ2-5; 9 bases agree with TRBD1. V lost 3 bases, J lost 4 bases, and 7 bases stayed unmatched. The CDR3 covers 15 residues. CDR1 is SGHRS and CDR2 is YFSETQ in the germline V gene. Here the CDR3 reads CASSSGTGRRETQYF. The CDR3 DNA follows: TGCGCCAGCAGCTCCGGGACAGGGCGAAGAGAGACCCAGTACTTC.

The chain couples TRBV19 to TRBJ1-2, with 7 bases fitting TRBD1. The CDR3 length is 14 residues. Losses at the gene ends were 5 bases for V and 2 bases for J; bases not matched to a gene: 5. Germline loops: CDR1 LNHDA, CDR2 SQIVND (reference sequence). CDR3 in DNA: TGTGCCAGTAGTCCCAGGGACAGCAACTATGGCTACACCTTC. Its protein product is CASSPRDSNYGYTF.